Below, one TCR beta chain is given with its context. The sample is drawn from a study of T cell responses to AZD1222 COVID-19 vaccine. Generated by immunoSEQ multiplex PCR, the TCRdb table keeps only in-frame clones and is missing some. The sample yields 120,000 to 150,000 clones, over 75% seen once. Here the sequenced sample was peripheral blood, taken on day 0 of AZD1222 vaccination. The TCR comes from an adult in good health.

CDR3 amino acids: CASSQDWGGSGNTIYF. In nucleotides, the CDR3 is TGCGCCAGCAGCCAAGATTGGGGGGGCTCTGGAAACACCATATATTTT. This chain uses TRBV4-3 with TRBJ1-3; maybe TRBD1 (5 bases). CDR3 size: 16 residues. The V end lost 0 bases, the J end lost 0 bases, and 9 bases lay between the germline ends. Per the germline V gene, CDR1 is LGHNA and CDR2 is YSLEER.